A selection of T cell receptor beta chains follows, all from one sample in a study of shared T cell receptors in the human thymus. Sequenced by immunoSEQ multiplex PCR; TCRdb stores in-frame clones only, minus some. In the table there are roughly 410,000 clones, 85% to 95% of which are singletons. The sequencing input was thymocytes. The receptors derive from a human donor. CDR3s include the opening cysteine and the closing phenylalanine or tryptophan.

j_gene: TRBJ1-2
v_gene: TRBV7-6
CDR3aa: CASSLAGGDYGYTF

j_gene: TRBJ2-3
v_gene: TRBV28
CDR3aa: CASSEGTSGTDTQYF

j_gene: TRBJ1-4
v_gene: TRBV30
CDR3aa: CAWIGDRGTTNEKLFF

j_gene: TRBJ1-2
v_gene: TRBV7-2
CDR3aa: CASSLESIGCLYGYTF

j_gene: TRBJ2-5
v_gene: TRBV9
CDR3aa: CASSVDPGHRGSQETQYF

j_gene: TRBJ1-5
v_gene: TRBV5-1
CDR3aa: CASSLVPSQPQHF

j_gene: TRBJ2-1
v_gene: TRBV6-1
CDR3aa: CASSGRTSNEQFF

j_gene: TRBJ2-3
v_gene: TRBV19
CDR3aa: CASTSRRSLSTDTQYF

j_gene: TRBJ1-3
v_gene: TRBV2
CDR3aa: CASSEARPSSGNTIYF

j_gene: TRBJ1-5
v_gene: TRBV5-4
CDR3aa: CASSLWGQYSNQPQHF

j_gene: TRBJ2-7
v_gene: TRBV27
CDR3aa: CASSLPNRVYEQYF

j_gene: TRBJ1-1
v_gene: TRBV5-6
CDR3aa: CASSLVRENTEAFF

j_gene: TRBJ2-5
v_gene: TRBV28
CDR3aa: CASSFLERERITEQYF

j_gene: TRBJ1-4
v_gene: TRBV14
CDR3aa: CASSRQKSSSTNEKLFF

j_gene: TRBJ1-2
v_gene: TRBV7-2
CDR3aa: CASTQGSRGYTF

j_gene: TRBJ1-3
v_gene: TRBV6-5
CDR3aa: CASSYAPTGRNTIYF

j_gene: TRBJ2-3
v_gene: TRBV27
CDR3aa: CASSFRGASDTQYF

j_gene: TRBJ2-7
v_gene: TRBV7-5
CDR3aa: CARSLLFTRNGVWEQYF

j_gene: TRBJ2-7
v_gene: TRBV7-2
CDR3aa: CASSLGASGSYEQYF

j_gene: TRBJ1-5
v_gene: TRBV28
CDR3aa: CASSLDARWYQPQHF

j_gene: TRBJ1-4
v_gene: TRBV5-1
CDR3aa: CASSSDPGQGSEKLFF

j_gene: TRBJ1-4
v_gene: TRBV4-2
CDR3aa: CASSSEGPRPEKLFF

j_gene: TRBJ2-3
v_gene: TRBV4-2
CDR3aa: CASTASGTTDTQYF

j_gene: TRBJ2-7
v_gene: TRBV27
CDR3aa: CASSLQGASYEQYF

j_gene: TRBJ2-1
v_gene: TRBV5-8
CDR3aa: CASSTEGVAGGPLSYNEQFF

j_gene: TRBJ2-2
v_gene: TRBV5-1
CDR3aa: CASTGLAGNTGELFF

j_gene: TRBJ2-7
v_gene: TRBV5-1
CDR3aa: CASSESAGRLYF

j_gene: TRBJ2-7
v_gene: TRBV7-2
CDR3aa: CASSGWTGKGEQYF

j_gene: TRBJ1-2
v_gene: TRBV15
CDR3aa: CATSRARGQTSPATHYGYTF

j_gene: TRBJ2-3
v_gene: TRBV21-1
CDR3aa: CASSKRPGKGSTDTQYF

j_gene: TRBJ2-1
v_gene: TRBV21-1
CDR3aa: CASSMSPGTQGYNEQFF

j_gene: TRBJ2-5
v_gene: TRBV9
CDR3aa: CASSVESCGLAVETQYF

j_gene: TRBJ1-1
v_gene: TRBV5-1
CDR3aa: CASSGGLQGMTFF

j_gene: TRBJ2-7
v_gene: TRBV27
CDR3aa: CASSPQGLAVTYEQYF

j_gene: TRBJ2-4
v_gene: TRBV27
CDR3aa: CASSLTPLPQPALAKNIQYF

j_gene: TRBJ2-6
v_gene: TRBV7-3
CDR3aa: CASSPRGGPTGANVLTF

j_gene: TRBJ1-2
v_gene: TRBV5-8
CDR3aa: CASSSREYGYTF

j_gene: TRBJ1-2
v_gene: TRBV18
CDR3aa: CASSPITHYVRSPGLGYYGYTF

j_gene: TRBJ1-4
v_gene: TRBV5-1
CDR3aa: CASSARPRWKEKLFF

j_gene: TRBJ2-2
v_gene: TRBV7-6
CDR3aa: CASSFGRNANTGELFF

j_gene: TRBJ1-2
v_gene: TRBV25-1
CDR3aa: CASSEYTF

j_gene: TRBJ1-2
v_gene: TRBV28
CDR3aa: CASSFAGGWGYTF

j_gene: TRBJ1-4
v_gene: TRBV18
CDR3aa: CASSPTGETNEKLFF

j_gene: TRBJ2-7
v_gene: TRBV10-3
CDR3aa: CAISVEEAGGHCEQYF

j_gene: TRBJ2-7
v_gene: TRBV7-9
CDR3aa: CASSLVIYEQYF

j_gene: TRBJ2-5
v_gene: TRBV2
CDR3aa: CASLGVTETQYF